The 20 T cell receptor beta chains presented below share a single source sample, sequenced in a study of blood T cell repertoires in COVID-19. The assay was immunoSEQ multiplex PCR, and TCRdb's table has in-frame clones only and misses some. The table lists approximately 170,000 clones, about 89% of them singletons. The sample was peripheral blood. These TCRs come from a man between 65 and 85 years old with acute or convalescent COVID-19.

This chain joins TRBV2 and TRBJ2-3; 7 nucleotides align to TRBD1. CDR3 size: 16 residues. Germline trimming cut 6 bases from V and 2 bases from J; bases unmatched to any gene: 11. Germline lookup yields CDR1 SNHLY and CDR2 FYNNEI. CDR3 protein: CASRPRDSYITDTQYF. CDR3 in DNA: TGTGCCAGCAGGCCCCGGGACAGCTACATCACAGATACGCAGTATTTT.

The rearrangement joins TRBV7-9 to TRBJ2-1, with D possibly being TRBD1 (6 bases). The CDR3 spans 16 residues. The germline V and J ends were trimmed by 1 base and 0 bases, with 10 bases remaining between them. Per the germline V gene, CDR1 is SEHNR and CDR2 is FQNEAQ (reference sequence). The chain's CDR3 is CASSLEWGRSYNEQFF. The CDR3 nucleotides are TGTGCCAGCAGCTTAGAATGGGGGCGCTCCTACAATGAGCAGTTCTTC.

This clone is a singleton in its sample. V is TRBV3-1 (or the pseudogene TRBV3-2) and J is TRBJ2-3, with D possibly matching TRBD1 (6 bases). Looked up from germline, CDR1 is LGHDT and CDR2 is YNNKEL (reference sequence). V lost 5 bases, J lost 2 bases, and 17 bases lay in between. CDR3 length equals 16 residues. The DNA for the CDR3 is TGTGCCAGCAGCTTAAGGGTTGGGGGCACCACAGATACGCAGTATTTT. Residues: CASSLRVGGTTDTQYF.

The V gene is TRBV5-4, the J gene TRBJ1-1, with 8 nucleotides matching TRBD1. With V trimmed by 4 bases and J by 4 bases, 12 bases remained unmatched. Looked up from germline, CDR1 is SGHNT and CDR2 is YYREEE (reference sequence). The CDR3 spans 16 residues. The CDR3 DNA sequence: TGTGCCAGCAGCCAGGGGGCGCGAAAGGAAGTCACTGAAGCTTTCTTT. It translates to CASSQGARKEVTEAFF.

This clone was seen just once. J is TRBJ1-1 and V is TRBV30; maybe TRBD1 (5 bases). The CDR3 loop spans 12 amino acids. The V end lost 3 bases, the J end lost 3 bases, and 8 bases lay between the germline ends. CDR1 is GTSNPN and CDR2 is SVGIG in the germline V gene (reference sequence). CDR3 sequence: CAWRGGDTEAFF. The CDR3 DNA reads TGTGCCTGGAGGGGGGGAGACACTGAAGCTTTCTTT.

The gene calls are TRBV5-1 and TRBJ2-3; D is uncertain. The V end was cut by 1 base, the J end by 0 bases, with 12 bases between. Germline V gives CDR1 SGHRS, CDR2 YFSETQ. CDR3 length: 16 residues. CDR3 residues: CASSLLAATSTDTQYF. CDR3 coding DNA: TGCGCCAGCAGCTTGTTAGCTGCGACTAGCACAGATACGCAGTATTTT.

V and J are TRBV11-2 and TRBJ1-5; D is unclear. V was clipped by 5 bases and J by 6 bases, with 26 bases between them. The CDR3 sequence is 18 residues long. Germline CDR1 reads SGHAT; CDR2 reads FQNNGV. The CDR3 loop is CASSQGPPAAGGGQPQHF. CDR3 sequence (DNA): TGTGCCAGCAGCCAAGGACCACCCGCGGCTGGAGGAGGTCAGCCCCAGCATTTT. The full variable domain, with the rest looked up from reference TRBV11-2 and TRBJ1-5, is EAGVAQSPRYKIIEKRQSVAFWCNPISGHATLYWYQQILGQGPKLLIQFQNNGVVDDSQLPKDRFSAERLKGVDSTLKIQPAKLEDSAVYLCASSQGPPAAGGGQPQHFGDGTRLSIL.

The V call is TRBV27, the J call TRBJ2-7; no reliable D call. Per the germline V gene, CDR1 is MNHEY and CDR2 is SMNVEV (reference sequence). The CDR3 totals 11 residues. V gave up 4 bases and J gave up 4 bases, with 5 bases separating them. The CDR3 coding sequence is TGTGCCAGCAGTTCCCTATACGAGCAGTACTTC. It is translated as CASSSLYEQYF.

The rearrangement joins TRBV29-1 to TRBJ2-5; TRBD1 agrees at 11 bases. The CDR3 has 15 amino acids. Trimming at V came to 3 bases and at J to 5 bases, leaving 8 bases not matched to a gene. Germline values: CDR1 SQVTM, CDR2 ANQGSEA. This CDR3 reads CSVERQDRGPETQYF. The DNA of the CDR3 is TGCAGCGTTGAGAGACAGGACAGGGGGCCGGAGACCCAGTACTTC.

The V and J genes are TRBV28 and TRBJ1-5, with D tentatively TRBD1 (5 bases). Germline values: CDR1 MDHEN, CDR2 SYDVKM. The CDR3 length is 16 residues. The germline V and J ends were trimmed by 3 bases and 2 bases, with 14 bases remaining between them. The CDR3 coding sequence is TGTGCCAGCAGTTTTGTTAGCCCGGGGGGCAATCAGCCCCAGCATTTT. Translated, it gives CASSFVSPGGNQPQHF.

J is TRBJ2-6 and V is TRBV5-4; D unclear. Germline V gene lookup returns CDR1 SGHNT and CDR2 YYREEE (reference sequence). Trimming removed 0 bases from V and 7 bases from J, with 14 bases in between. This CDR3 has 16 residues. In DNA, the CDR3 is TGTGCCAGCAGCTTGGATATGACCCTAGGAGCCAACGTCCTGACTTTC. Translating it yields CASSLDMTLGANVLTF.

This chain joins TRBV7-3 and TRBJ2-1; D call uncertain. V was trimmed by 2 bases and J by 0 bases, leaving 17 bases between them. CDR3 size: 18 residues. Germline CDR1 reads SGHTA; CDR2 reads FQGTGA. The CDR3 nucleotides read TGTGCCAGCAGCTTACGGCCAGCGCGAGAACTCTCCTACAATGAGCAGTTCTTC. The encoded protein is CASSLRPARELSYNEQFF.

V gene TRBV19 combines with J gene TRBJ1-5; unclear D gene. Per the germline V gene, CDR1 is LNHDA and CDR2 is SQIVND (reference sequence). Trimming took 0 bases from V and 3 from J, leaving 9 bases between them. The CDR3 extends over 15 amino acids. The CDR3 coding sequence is TGTGCCAGTAGTATAGATTGGGCCAACAATCAGCCCCAGCATTTT. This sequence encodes CASSIDWANNQPQHF.

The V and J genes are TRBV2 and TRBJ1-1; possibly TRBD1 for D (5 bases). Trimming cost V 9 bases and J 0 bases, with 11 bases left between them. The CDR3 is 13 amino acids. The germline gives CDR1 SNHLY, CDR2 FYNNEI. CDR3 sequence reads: CASFMGLNTEAFF. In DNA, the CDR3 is TGTGCCAGTTTCATGGGGCTGAACACTGAAGCTTTCTTT.

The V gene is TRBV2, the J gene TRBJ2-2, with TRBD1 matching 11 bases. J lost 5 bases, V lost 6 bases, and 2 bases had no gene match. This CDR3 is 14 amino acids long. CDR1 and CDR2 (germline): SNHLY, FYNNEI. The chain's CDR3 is CASRWDRGTGELFF. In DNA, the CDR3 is TGTGCCAGCAGGTGGGACAGGGGGACCGGGGAGCTGTTTTTT.

The CDR3 coding sequence is TGTGCCAGCAGTCACACAGGGCCCCATGGCTACACCTTC. This gives the protein CASSHTGPHGYTF. The chain is built from TRBV12-3 or TRBV12-4 and TRBJ1-2, with D possibly matching TRBD1 (6 bases). Trimming removed 5 bases from V and 6 bases from J, with 13 bases in between. This CDR3 contains 13 residues.

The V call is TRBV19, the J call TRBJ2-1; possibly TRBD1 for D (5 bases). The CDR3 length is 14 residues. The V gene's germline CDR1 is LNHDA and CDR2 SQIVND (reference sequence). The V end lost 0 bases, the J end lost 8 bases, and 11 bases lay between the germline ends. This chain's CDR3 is CASSIEGPWDEQFF. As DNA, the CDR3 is TGTGCCAGTAGTATAGAGGGGCCCTGGGATGAGCAGTTCTTC.

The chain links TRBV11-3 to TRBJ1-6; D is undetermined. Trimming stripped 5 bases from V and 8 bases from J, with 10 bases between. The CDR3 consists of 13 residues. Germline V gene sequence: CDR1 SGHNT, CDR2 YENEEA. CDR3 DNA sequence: TGTGCCAGCAGCCCGTCTCGGGATTCACCCCTCCACTTT. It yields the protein CASSPSRDSPLHF.

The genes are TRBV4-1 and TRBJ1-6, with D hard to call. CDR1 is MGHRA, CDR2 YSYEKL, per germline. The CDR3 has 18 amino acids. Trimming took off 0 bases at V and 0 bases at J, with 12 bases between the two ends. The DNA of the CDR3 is TGCGCCAGCAGCCAAGATTGGTCCGGGGACTCCTATAATTCACCCCTCCACTTT. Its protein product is CASSQDWSGDSYNSPLHF.

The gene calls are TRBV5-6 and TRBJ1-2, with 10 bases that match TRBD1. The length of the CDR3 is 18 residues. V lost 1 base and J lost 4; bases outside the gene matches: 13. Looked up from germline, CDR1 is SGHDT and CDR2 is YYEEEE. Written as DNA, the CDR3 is TGTGCCAGCAGCTTGTTAGCCGGGACAGGGGACTTGTTCTATGGCTACACCTTC. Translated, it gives CASSLLAGTGDLFYGYTF.